The 9 T cell receptor beta chains in this list originate from one sample, sequenced in a study of T cell responses to AZD1222 COVID-19 vaccine. Using immunoSEQ multiplex PCR, the repertoire was profiled, and TCRdb retains in-frame clones only, with some absent. The sample has about 100,000 clones; around 89% are singletons. Sequences were derived from peripheral blood, sampled 28 days after the second AZD1222 dose. The receptor source for this set is an adult who received the AZD1222 COVID-19 vaccine.

V and J are TRBV6-2 or TRBV6-3 and TRBJ2-3, with D uncertain. The length of the CDR3 is 12 residues. Trimming took 5 bases from V and 0 from J, leaving 3 bases between them. Germline V gives CDR1 MNHEY, CDR2 SVGEGT. DNA for the CDR3: TGTGCCAGCAGTCAGAGCACAGATACGCAGTATTTT. Its protein is CASSQSTDTQYF.

This chain links TRBV3-1 (or the pseudogene TRBV3-2) with TRBJ1-2; perhaps TRBD1 as D (6 bases). Germline V CDR1 and CDR2: LGHDT, YNNKEL (reference sequence). The CDR3 spans 16 residues. The V end lost 1 base, the J end lost 1 base, and 13 bases lay between the germline ends. The CDR3 loop is CASSQGAGALNYGYTF. The CDR3 DNA sequence: TGTGCCAGCAGCCAAGGTGCGGGGGCTCTTAACTATGGCTACACCTTC.

The rearrangement uses TRBV15 and TRBJ1-6; D not resolved. The CDR3 is 12 residues long. The germline CDR1 and CDR2 sequences are LNHNV and YYDKDF (reference sequence). Trimming pared 8 bases from V and 5 bases from J, leaving 7 bases between. The CDR3 DNA is TGTGCCACCGGGATTGATAATTCACCCCTCCACTTT. Amino acids: CATGIDNSPLHF.

The V and J genes are TRBV4-3 and TRBJ1-4, with unresolved D. CDR1 is LGHNA and CDR2 is YSLEER in the germline V gene. The CDR3 is 16 residues long. With 0 bases removed from V and 3 bases from J, the gap between germline ends came to 11 bases. The CDR3, as DNA: TGCGCCAGCAGCCAAGAGAATTTCGTTTCTAATGAAAAACTGTTTTTT. This gives the protein CASSQENFVSNEKLFF.

This clone is a singleton in its sample. The rearrangement links TRBV19 to TRBJ2-1; tentatively, D is TRBD2 (5 bases). CDR1 LNHDA and CDR2 SQIVND come from the germline V gene (reference sequence). V dropped 10 bases and J dropped 3 bases, with 13 bases sitting between them. The CDR3 is 13 amino acids. The CDR3 is CATASGNYNEQFF. CDR3 in DNA: TGTGCCACTGCCTCCGGGAACTACAATGAGCAGTTCTTC.

The gene calls are TRBV20-1 and TRBJ2-3, with 9 bases matching TRBD1. The germline V gene encodes CDR1 DFQATT and CDR2 SNEGSKA (reference sequence). After removal of 3 bases from V and 0 bases from J, the junction contained 16 bases not matched to a gene. This CDR3 is built from 19 residues. DNA for the CDR3: TGCAGTGCTAGTGGAACGCCGGGACAGGGATCTTTTAGCACAGATACGCAGTATTTT. Its protein is CSASGTPGQGSFSTDTQYF.

The chain is built from TRBV5-1 and TRBJ2-1; D is undetermined. In germline, CDR1 is SGHRS, CDR2 YFSETQ. This CDR3 comprises 14 residues. Trimming removed 1 base from V and 6 bases from J, with 11 bases in between. The CDR3 loop reads CASSLPASSNEQFF. CDR3 nucleotides: TGCGCCAGCAGCTTGCCCGCGAGCAGCAATGAGCAGTTCTTC.

The V gene is TRBV28, the J gene TRBJ1-1; 8 bases align to TRBD1. Germline assignment: CDR1 MDHEN and CDR2 SYDVKM. Germline trimming cut 5 bases from V and 3 bases from J; bases unmatched to any gene: 8. CDR3 length: 15 residues. The CDR3 protein is CASSAPGGAHTEAFF. The CDR3 DNA reads as TGTGCCAGCAGTGCACCAGGGGGCGCGCACACTGAAGCTTTCTTT. Supplemented by reference TRBV28 and TRBJ1-1, the full variable domain reads DVKVTQSSRYLVKRTGEKVFLECVQDMDHENMFWYRQDPGLGLRLIYFSYDVKMKEKGDIPEGYSVSREKKERFSLILESASTNQTSMYLCASSAPGGAHTEAFFGQGTRLTVV.

The table lists this clone with a few counts. The sample holds other DNA sequences that translate to the same CDR3. The chain links TRBV5-6 to TRBJ1-2; D is undetermined. Trimming stripped 2 bases from V and 5 bases from J, with 7 bases between. The CDR3 has 12 residues. The germline gives CDR1 SGHDT, CDR2 YYEEEE. Here the CDR3 DNA reads TGTGCCAGCAGCTTCCCGGGTTATGGCTACACCTTC. Its translation is CASSFPGYGYTF. The whole variable domain, remainder taken from reference TRBV5-6 and TRBJ1-2, is DAGVTQSPTHLIKTRGQQVTLRCSPKSGHDTVSWYQQALGQGPQFIFQYYEEEERQRGNFPDRFSGHQFPNYSSELNVNALLLGDSALYLCASSFPGYGYTFGSGTRLTVV.